The sequence of this T cell receptor (beta chain) was determined in a study of cytomegalovirus exposure and HLA in healthy donors. Study outcomes and limitations: Some highly shared sequence variants likely arose as a pipeline artifact.

Note on this clone: The antigen is not known.

Unmatched junction bases numbered 6, after V lost 7 bases and J lost 3 bases. From germline, CDR1 is MNHNS and CDR2 SASEGT. The CDR3 consists of 15 residues. 13 Jbeta primers and 60 Vbeta primers were used for the PCR. Sequencing was performed with immunoSEQ multiplex PCR; in TCRdb, only in-frame clones are kept and a portion is missing. This sample carries about 160,000 clones, around three quarters of them seen once, and the ten largest clones take over 0.95%. This clonotype was obtained from a middle-aged woman in good health and CMV-seronegative. The sample consisted of PBMCs. The chain employs TRBV6-1 and TRBJ2-2; 9 positions match TRBD1. CDR3 region: CASKDRDRDTGELFF. DNA for the CDR3: TGTGCCAGCAAGGACCGGGACAGGGACACCGGGGAGCTGTTTTTT.